The 6 T cell receptor beta chains below were found in one sample sequenced in a study of blood T cell repertoires in COVID-19. The assay was immunoSEQ multiplex PCR, and TCRdb's table has in-frame clones only and misses some. This repertoire shows approximately 130,000 clones, roughly 79% found once; its top ten account for roughly 20%. Material for sequencing was peripheral blood. All receptors derive from an elderly man with acute or convalescent COVID-19.

The chain has TRBV7-2 and TRBJ2-7; a weak D match, TRBD2 (5 bases). The CDR3 runs 14 residues. V gave up 5 bases and J gave up 1 base, with 12 bases separating them. In germline, CDR1 is SGHTA, CDR2 FQGNSA. Here the CDR3 reads CASSPSSGSYEQYF. The DNA for the CDR3 is TGTGCCAGCAGCCCGAGTTCGGGGTCCTACGAGCAGTACTTC.

In nucleotides, the CDR3 is TGTGCCACCAGCCCCGGGACTAGCGGGGGGGCCTCGGATACGCAGTATTTT. It yields the protein CATSPGTSGGASDTQYF. The chain joins TRBV15 to TRBJ2-3, with 16 positions matching TRBD2. Germline CDR1 is LNHNV and CDR2 is YYDKDF (reference sequence). The CDR3 consists of 17 residues. V gave up 5 bases and J gave up 6 bases; unmatched junction bases: 8.

This chain joins TRBV5-1 and TRBJ2-7; possibly TRBD2 for D (5 bases). The germline V gene encodes CDR1 SGHRS and CDR2 YFSETQ. The CDR3 has 12 amino acids. The V gene lost 0 bases and the J gene lost 9 bases, with 10 bases spanning the gap. The CDR3 reads CASSLAGDVQYF. For the CDR3, the DNA is TGCGCCAGCAGCTTGGCCGGGGATGTGCAGTACTTC. Filled out from reference TRBV5-1 and TRBJ2-7, the complete variable domain reads KAGVTQTPRYLIKTRGQQVTLSCSPISGHRSVSWYQQTPGQGLQFLFEYFSETQRNKGNFPGRFSGRQFSNSRSEMNVSTLELGDSALYLCASSLAGDVQYFGPGTRLTVT.

V and J are TRBV14 and TRBJ2-1, with D uncertain. CDR3 size: 13 residues. The germline gives CDR1 SGHDN, CDR2 FVKESK. V lost 1 base and J lost 9, with 10 bases in between. CDR3 amino acids: CASSQVKTGEQFF. CDR3 nucleotides: TGTGCCAGCAGCCAAGTTAAGACGGGTGAGCAGTTCTTC.

The J gene is TRBJ1-2, the V gene TRBV29-1, with a weak D call TRBD1 (6 bases). The CDR3 runs 13 residues. Between the trimmed V and J ends, which lost 6 bases and 4 bases, there was a span of 15 bases. CDR1 SQVTM and CDR2 ANQGSEA come from the germline V gene. The CDR3 loop is CSVAEGQFYGYTF. Here the CDR3 DNA reads TGCAGCGTAGCTGAAGGACAGTTCTATGGCTACACCTTC.

The V call is TRBV28, the J call TRBJ1-2; D unresolved. The V and J ends lost 2 bases and 1 base respectively, with 14 bases between them. The CDR3 covers 16 residues. The germline CDR1 and CDR2 sequences are MDHEN and SYDVKM. The CDR3 nucleotides read TGTGCCAGCAGTTTAATATTTCCCAGGCATAACTATGGCTACACCTTC. Its translation is CASSLIFPRHNYGYTF.